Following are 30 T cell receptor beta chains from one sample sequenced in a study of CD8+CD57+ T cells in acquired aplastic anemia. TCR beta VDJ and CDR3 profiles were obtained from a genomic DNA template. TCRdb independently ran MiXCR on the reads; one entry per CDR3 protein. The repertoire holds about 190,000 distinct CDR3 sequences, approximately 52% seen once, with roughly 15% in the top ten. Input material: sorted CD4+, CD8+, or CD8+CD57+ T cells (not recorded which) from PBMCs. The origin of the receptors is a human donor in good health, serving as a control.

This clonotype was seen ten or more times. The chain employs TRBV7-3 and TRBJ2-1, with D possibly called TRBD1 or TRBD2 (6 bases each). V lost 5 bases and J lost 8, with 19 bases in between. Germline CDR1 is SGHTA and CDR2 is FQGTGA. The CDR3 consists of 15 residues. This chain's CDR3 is CASSKDGGRVDEQFF. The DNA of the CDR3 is TGTGCCAGCAGCAAAGACGGGGGCCGGGTCGATGAGCAGTTCTTC.

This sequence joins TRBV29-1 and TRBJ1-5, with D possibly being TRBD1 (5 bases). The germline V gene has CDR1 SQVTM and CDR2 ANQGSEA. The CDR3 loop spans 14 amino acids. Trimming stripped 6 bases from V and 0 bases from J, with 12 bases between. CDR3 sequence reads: CSVTGTGSNQPQHF. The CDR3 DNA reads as TGCAGCGTCACCGGGACGGGTAGCAATCAGCCCCAGCATTTT.

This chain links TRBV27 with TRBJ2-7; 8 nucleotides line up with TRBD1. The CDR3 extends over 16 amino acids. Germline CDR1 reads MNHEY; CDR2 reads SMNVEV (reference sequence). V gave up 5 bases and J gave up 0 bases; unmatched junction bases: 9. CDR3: CASSLGQGWGSYEQYF. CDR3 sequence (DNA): TGTGCCAGCAGTCTCGGACAGGGTTGGGGCTCCTACGAGCAGTACTTC.

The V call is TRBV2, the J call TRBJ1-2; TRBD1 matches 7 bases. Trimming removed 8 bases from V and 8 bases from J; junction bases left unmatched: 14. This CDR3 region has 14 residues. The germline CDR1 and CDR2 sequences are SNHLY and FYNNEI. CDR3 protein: CASGNLQGLGGYTF. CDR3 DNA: TGTGCCAGCGGGAATCTACAGGGGTTGGGCGGCTACACCTTC.

The CDR3 DNA is TGTGCCAGCAGCTCAATAACTAGCGGGCCCTTGGGTAGCAATGAGCAGTTCTTC. Translated: CASSSITSGPLGSNEQFF. The chain joins TRBV7-9 to TRBJ2-1, with 9 nucleotides matching TRBD2. Losses at the gene ends were 4 bases for V and 6 bases for J; bases not matched to a gene: 16. The CDR3 has 18 amino acids. CDR1 and CDR2 from the germline V gene are SEHNR and FQNEAQ (reference sequence). Full variable domain (rest looked up from reference TRBV7-9 and TRBJ2-1): DTGVSQNPRHKITKRGQNVTFRCDPISEHNRLYWYRQTLGQGPEFLTYFQNEAQLEKSRLLSDRFSAERPKGSFSTLEIQRTEQGDSAMYLCASSSITSGPLGSNEQFFGPGTRLTVL.

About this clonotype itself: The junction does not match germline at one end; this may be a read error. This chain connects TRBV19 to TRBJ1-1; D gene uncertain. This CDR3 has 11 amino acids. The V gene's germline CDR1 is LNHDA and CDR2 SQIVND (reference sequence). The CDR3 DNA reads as TGTGTCAGTGACGGGAACACTGAAGCTTTCTTT. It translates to CVSDGNTEAFF.

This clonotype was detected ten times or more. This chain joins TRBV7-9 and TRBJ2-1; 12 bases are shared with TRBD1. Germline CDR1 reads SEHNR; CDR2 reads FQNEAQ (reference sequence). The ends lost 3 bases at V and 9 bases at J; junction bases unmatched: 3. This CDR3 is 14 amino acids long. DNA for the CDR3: TGTGCCAGCAGCTTGGGACAGGGGGCTCGTGAGCAGTTCTTC. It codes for CASSLGQGAREQFF.

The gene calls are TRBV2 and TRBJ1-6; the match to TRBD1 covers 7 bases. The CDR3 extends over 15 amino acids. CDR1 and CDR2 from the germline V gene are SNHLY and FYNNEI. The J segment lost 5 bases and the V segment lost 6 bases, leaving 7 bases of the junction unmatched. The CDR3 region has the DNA TGTGCCAGCAGGGTACAGGGGCTCAATAATTCACCCCTCCACTTT. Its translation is CASRVQGLNNSPLHF.

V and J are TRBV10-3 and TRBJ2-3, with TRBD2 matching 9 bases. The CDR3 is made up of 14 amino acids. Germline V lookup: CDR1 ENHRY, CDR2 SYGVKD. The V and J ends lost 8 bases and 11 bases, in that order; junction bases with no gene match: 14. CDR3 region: CAIGGGGAPNEQYF. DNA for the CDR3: TGTGCCATCGGTGGCGGGGGGGCCCCGAATGAGCAGTATTTT.

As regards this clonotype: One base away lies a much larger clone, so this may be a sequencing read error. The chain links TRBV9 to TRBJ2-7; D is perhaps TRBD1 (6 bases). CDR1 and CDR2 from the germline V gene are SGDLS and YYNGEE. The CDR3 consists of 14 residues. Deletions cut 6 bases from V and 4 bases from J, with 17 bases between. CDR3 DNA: TGTGCCAGCATCCACTCGGCCGGACAGTACGAGCAGTACTTC. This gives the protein CASIHSAGQYEQYF.

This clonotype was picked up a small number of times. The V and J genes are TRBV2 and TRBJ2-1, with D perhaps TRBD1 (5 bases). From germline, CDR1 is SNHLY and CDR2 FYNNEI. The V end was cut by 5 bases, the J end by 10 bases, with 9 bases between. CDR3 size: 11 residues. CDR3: CASSINREQFF. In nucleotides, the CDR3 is TGTGCCAGCAGTATTAACAGGGAGCAGTTCTTC.

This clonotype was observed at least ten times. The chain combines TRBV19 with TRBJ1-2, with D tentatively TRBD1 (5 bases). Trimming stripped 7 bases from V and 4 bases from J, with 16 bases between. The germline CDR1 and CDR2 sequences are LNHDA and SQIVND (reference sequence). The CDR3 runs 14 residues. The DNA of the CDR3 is TGTGCCAGTAAAGATAAGGGGCTCTTCTATGGCTACACCTTC. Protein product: CASKDKGLFYGYTF.

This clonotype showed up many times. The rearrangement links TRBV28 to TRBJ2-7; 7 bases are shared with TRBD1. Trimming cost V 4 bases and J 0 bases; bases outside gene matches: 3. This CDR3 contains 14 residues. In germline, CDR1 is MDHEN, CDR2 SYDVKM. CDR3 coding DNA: TGTGCCAGCAGTTCCGCAGGGGGCTCCTACGAGCAGTACTTC. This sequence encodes CASSSAGGSYEQYF. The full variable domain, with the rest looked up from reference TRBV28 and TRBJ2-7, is DVKVTQSSRYLVKRTGEKVFLECVQDMDHENMFWYRQDPGLGLRLIYFSYDVKMKEKGDIPEGYSVSREKKERFSLILESASTNQTSMYLCASSSAGGSYEQYFGPGTRLTVT.

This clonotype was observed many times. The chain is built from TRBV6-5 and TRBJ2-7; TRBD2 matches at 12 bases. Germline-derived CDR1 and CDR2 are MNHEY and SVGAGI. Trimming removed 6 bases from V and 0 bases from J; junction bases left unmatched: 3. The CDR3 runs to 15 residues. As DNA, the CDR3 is TGTGCCAGCAGACGACTAGCGGGGGACTCCTACGAGCAGTACTTC. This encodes CASRRLAGDSYEQYF.

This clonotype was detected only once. CDR3 DNA sequence: TGCGCCAGCAGTGAGGGACAGGGTTTTGGCGAGCAGTACTTC. It is translated as CASSEGQGFGEQYF. The chain is built from TRBV10-2 and TRBJ2-7; 8 nucleotides match TRBD1. CDR1 and CDR2 from the germline V gene are WSHSY and SAAADI. This CDR3 spans 14 amino acids. The trim removed 2 bases at V and 6 bases at J, leaving 6 bases unmatched.

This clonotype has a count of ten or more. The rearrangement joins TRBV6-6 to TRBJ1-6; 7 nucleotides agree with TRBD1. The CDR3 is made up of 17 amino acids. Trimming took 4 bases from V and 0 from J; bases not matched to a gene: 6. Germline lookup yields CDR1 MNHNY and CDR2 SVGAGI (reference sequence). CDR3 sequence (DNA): TGTGCCAGCAGTTCGCCGGGACAGAGCTCCTATAATTCACCCCTCCACTTT. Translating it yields CASSSPGQSSYNSPLHF.

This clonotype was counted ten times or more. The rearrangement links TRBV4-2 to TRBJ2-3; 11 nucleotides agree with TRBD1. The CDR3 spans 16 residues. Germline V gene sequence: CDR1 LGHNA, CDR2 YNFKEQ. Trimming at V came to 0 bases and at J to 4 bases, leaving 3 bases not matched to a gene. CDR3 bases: TGTGCCAGCAGCCAAGACGGGACAGGGGGGGCAGATACGCAGTATTTT. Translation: CASSQDGTGGADTQYF.

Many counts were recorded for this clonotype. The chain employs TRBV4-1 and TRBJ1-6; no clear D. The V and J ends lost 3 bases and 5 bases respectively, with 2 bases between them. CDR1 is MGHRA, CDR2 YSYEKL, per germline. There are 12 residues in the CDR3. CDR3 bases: TGCGCCAGCAGCCACAATAATTCACCCCTCCACTTT. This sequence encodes CASSHNNSPLHF.

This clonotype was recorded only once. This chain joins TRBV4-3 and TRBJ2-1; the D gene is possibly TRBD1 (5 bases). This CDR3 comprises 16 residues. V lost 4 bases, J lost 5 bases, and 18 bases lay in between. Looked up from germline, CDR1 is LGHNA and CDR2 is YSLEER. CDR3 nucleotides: TGCGCCAGCAGCCCCCGAAGGCAGGGATGGGACAATGAGCAGTTCTTC. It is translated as CASSPRRQGWDNEQFF.

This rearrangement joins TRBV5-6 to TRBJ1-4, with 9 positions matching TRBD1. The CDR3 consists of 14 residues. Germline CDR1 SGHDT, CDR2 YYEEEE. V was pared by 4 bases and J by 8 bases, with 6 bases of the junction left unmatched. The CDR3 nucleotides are TGTGCCAGCAGCCCCGGACAGGGGTCGGAAAAACTGTTTTTT. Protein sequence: CASSPGQGSEKLFF.

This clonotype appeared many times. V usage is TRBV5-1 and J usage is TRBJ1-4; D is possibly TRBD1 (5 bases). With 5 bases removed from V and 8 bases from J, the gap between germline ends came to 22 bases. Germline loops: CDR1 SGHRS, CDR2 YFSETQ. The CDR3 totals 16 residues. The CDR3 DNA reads TGCGCCAGCAGTCTTGGGGGGACTTTAGTAGAGGAAAAACTGTTTTTT. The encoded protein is CASSLGGTLVEEKLFF.

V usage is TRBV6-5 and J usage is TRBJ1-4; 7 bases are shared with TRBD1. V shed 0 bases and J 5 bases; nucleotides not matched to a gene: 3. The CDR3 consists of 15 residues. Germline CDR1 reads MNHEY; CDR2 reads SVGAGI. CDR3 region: CASSYSGTVNEKLFF. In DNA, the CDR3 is TGTGCCAGCAGTTACTCGGGGACAGTAAATGAAAAACTGTTTTTT.

The CDR3 DNA reads as TGTGCCATCAGTGGACAGTACCAAGAGACCCAGTACTTC. Amino acid sequence: CAISGQYQETQYF. V and J are TRBV10-3 and TRBJ2-5, with D perhaps TRBD1 (5 bases). This CDR3 region has 13 residues. Deletions cut 4 bases from V and 0 bases from J, with 6 bases between. Germline V gene data show CDR1 as ENHRY and CDR2 as SYGVKD.

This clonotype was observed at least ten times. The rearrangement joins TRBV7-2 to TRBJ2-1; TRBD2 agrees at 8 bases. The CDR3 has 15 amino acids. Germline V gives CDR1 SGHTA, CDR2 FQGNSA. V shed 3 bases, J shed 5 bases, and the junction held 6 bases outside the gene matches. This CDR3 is CASSFGGALNNEQFF. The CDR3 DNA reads TGTGCCAGCAGCTTCGGGGGGGCCCTCAACAATGAGCAGTTCTTC.

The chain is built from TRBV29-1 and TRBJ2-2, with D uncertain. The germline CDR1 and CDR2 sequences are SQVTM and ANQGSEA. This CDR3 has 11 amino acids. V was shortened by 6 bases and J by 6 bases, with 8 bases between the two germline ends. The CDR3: CSVLMSGELFF. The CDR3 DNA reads TGCAGCGTCCTAATGTCCGGGGAGCTGTTTTTT.

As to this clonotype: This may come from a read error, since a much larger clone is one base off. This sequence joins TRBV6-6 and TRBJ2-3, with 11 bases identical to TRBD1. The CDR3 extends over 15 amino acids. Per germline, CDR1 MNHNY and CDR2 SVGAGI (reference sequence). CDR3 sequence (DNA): TGTGCCAGCGGTTACGGACAGGGGGCTGGAGATACGCAGTATTTT. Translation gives CASGYGQGAGDTQYF.

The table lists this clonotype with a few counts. CDR3 nucleotides: TGTGCCAGCCGCATCAGGGTTTTCACCTACGAGCAGTACTTC. The encoded protein is CASRIRVFTYEQYF. The chain employs TRBV2 and TRBJ2-7, with a possible D match to TRBD1 (5 bases). This CDR3 region has 14 residues. With 8 bases removed from V and 2 bases from J, the gap between germline ends came to 16 bases. Germline V gene lookup returns CDR1 SNHLY and CDR2 FYNNEI.

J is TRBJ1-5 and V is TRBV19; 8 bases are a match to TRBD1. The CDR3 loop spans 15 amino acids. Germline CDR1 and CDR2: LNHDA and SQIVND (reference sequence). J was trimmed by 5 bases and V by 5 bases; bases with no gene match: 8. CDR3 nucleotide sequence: TGTGCCAGTAGTGGAATTGAACAGGGGGATCAGCCCCAGCATTTT. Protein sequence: CASSGIEQGDQPQHF.

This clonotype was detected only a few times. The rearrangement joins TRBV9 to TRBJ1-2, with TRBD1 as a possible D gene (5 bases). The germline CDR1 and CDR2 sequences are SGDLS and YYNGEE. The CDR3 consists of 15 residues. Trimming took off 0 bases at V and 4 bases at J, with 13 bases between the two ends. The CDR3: CASSVDFQGSYGYTF. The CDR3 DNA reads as TGTGCCAGCAGCGTAGATTTTCAGGGCTCCTATGGCTACACCTTC.

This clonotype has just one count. The CDR3 DNA reads as TGTGCCAGCACCCTGAATGAGGGAGGATCCTACGAGCAGTACTTC. It yields the protein CASTLNEGGSYEQYF. The chain links TRBV6-1 to TRBJ2-7, with a weak D call TRBD2 (6 bases). Germline CDR1 MNHNS, CDR2 SASEGT. This CDR3 contains 15 residues. V was clipped by 7 bases and J by 1 base, with 17 bases between them.